This T cell receptor (beta chain) was captured by sequencing in a study of T-cell memory formation after mild COVID-19. Study-wide context: For the most part, TCR clusters were specific to one donor.

The table lists this clonotype with a count of one. Its matching antigen is unknown. TCRdb reanalysed the 5' RACE reads using MiXCR and keeps one entry per CDR3 protein. The sample lists 120,000 to 150,000 distinct CDR3 sequences; 11% to 15% were seen once. V lost 3 bases and J 2 bases, leaving 13 bases between the germline ends. The CDR3 loop spans 15 amino acids. From germline, CDR1 is MNHEY and CDR2 SMNVEV (reference sequence). Regarding the study as a whole: Among clones peaking at day 37 in the second wave, SARS-CoV-2 specificity remained unconfirmed. The study detected some responding clones in pre-infection memory, suggesting cross-reactive memory joined. Balance between CD4 and CD8 was seen in clones contracting day 15 to 85, and a CD4+ lean was seen in later expanders.

Material: PBMCs or a T cell subset sorted from them (not recorded which). This sequence was found in an adult woman who had mild COVID-19 (a few samples of this study predate the infection). Cell type and time point are not known. The V gene is TRBV27, the J gene TRBJ1-2, with D hard to call. CDR3 region: CASSFSLVRNYGYTF. Here the CDR3 DNA reads TGTGCCAGCAGTTTTTCCCTAGTCAGGAACTATGGCTACACCTTC.